This is a list of T cell receptor beta chains from one sample in a study of TIL therapy for anti-PD-1-resistant metastatic lung cancer. Method: immunoSEQ multiplex PCR; TCRdb's copy keeps in-frame clones and lacks some. The sample includes about 100,000 clones, 50% to 70% of them seen just once. The material sequenced was tumor tissue, taken at baseline. These receptors were obtained from a person between 25 and 79 years old with non-small cell lung cancer. Each CDR3 is given with its conserved first and last residue.

V	J	CDR3
TRBV28	TRBJ2-1	CASRPAGGNNEQFF
TRBV5-1	TRBJ2-3	CASNGGGTTDTQYF
TRBV3-1/TRBV3-2	TRBJ2-5	CASSQQGGGGGETQYF
TRBV7-9	TRBJ1-6	CASSQTGGGSPLHF
TRBV5-6	TRBJ1-5	CASSLLGQGGSNQPQHF
TRBV27	TRBJ2-2	CASSLRLARTGELFF
TRBV5-1	TRBJ2-5	CASRGTGGTSPTQYF
TRBV19	TRBJ2-7	CASSNSGTGGMPQYF
TRBV3-1/TRBV3-2	TRBJ1-1	CASSQDQGHNTEAFF
TRBV7-6	TRBJ2-6	CASSLGDSGANVLTF
TRBV7-9	TRBJ2-1	CASSLGANNEQFF